This note documents a single T cell receptor (beta chain) sequence. This clone was picked up one time. What antigen it recognizes has not been identified. Per-base quality was not reported, and no clone a single base away is much larger than it. The cohort consisted of fewer than 700 healthy bone marrow donors. Cohort members were all nominally healthy when sampled, although unrecorded immune exposures were likely present. The donor was CMV seropositive and belonged to the group of 250 to 350 seropositive cohort members. Every donor gave a peripheral blood sample, and the peripheral blood mononuclear cells from that sample were used for TCR beta sequencing. Genomic DNA extraction from the blood cell samples was performed with the Qiagen DNeasy Blood Extraction Kit. From V the trimming removes 2 bases and from J it removes 1 base, while the gene matches leave 4 bases of the junction unaccounted for. The CDR3 runs 17 residues from the cysteine to the phenylalanine. Only the CDR3 DNA is retained, 51 bases long and in frame from the first base. According to the germline V gene (reference sequence), CDR1 reads LNHDA and CDR2 reads SQIVND.

The library was prepared using the immunoSEQ multiplex PCR assay. The multiplex PCR relied on a mix of 60 forward primers for TCR Vbeta segments and 13 reverse primers for TCR Jbeta segments. A multiplex PCR assay on genomic DNA amplified the CDR3 region of rearranged TCR beta genes. On the Illumina HiSeq System, the amplified TCR beta libraries were sequenced as 87-base-pair reads. Regarding the original processing steps: A later analysis counted about 76 million unique TCR beta chains across the 550 to 800 repertoires, and some 11 million of these chains were shared by at least two donors. A nearest-neighbor algorithm error-corrected the raw reads and collapsed the reads into unique sequences, merging closely related sequences to remove PCR and sequencing errors. Alignment of CDR3 sequences to IMGT reference sequences was used to assign V, D and J gene segments. For a sequence to be retained, a match of at least six nucleotides to both a V gene segment and a J gene segment was required. Rearrangements were classified as productive when the CDR3 lacked stop codons and remained in frame with V and J, and all other rearrangements were classified as non-productive. Following IMGT convention, CDR3 was defined as the stretch from the second conserved V-encoded cysteine up to the conserved J-encoded phenylalanine. The earlier analysis of fewer than 750 of the donors excluded sequences that lacked an unambiguous match to a single V gene segment. An earlier analysis of approximately 590 of the donors classified V segments as functional when productive rearrangements were above 56.7% and as segregating when the standard deviation between donors was above 5%. A statistical classification framework was developed to diagnose cytomegalovirus status using the catalog of TCR beta chain sequences. A later analysis assigned V and J genes by comparing TCR nucleotide sequences with IMGT/GENE-DB human TR gene sequences. A later analysis assigned CDR3 sequences and most-parsimonious VDJ recombination scenarios with the TCRdist pipeline. A later analysis defined each TCR beta chain by its CDR3 amino acid sequence plus V-gene family, and excluded reads lacking a unique V-gene family. To address suspected cross-contamination and a sequencing artifact, a later analysis removed 592 highly shared, low-generation-probability nucleotide sequences. For each public chain, a later analysis derived a clonal expansion index from normalized ranks of inferred template counts within each repertoire. A later analysis computed generation probabilities with a VDJ recombination model fitted to out-of-frame rearrangements, and checked the results against IGoR. In a later analysis, TCR-TCR, TCR-HLA and TCR-CMV co-occurrence was scored with hypergeometric tests, and a repertoire-size bias correction was applied to TCR pairs. In a later analysis, false discovery rates were estimated by permuting HLA or CMV assignments 20 times. In a later analysis, co-occurring TCRs were grouped with DBSCAN, and TCRdist sequence similarity was added when clustering was performed within HLA-allele-positive subsets. Repertoires with fewer than 30,000 or more than 120,000 public chains were left out of co-occurrence clustering, as were about 5 repertoires with anomalous nucleotide sharing. TCRdb re-hosts the immuneACCESS table, in-frame sequences only. Its copies lack some clones; in the studies checked, an unresolved V gene accounts for under half of them, and the cause for the rest is not known. Clone size and the V and J calls come from that table; the DNA yielded D and trimming. This sample holds about 150,000 clones; 65% to 80% were observed only once. The biggest ten clones account for approximately 6.8% of the sample.

This entry comes from a study of cytomegalovirus exposure and HLA in healthy donors (dated by TCRdb to 2015 to 2018). With respect to the entire study: In an earlier analysis of some 610 of the donors, 276 Gb of sequence data and some 120 million unique TCR beta sequences from 150 million to 200 million T cells were reported. Every discovery cohort repertoire had been produced on one sequencing platform. Rather than using new phenotypic data, the later analysis identified candidate immune exposures from TCR beta sequences and from how often those sequences occurred across donors. Alongside the repertoire data, information on donor age, sex, ethnicity and CMV serostatus was compiled. Both class I and class II loci were covered by HLA typing, at four-digit resolution. Besides the first cohort of roughly 700 subjects, a separate validation cohort made up of 120 or so different subjects was used. The study aimed to test whether cataloging public T cell receptors could reveal signatures of past pathogen exposure. Typing coverage differed by locus: A, B, C, DRB1 and DQB1 were typed in roughly 629-630 donors, DQA1 in roughly 510, DPA1 in some 610, and DPB1 in just under 490. In a later genetic analysis, genome-wide SNP genotypes for about 55% of the roughly 700 donors were used, and that subset was treated as a discovery cohort. Because of strong linkage in the cohort, four to six DR-DQ haplotypes were treated as single units for association and clustering. The study profiled the T cell repertoires of around 700 subjects by immunosequencing and related them to cytomegalovirus serostatus. The study combined high-throughput TCR immunosequencing, statistical association of individual TCRs with disease status, and machine learning to predict cytomegalovirus infection status. Across 398 genotyped donors of the cohort, an average of approximately 240,000 unique TCR beta nucleotide sequences per donor were sequenced, and roughly a sixth of those sequences were non-productive. An early release covering 550 to 650 HLA-typed donors comprised about 300 gigabases of sequencing data and tens of millions of unique TCR sequences. Among the approximately 400 genotyped donors, about 83% belonged to the genetic ancestry cluster associated with self-reported Caucasian donors. To decide whether each TCR beta V gene segment behaved as functional or pseudogenic, an earlier analysis of fewer than 750 of the donors relied on high-throughput TCR beta sequencing. In a later analysis, previously published TCR beta repertoires from 666 donors were re-analyzed and high-resolution HLA genotyping was added so that TCR occurrence patterns could be studied. The investigation overall reported the following: A later analysis found that TCR association rates varied across HLA loci, with DRB1 alleles showing the most associated TCRs and HLA-C alleles the fewest. Broadly in line with IMGT annotations, most TCR beta V segments showed up in productive rearrangements about 90% or about 30% of the time in an earlier analysis of several hundred of the donors. HLA typing was unavailable for some donors at each locus, so association tests used only the typed subset. The study listed over 150 TCR beta chains as associated with cytomegalovirus. Linkage disequilibrium might explain the correlated functional status among segregating V segments, but an unknown experimental factor could not be excluded. Strong co-occurrence of HLA alleles, especially DR and DQ, made assigning TCR associations to individual alleles difficult. Compared with the roughly 670-donor mean, donors in an Asian-associated ancestry cluster had fewer N-insertions in productive TCRs, according to a later genetic analysis. In a later analysis, HLA-associated TCR beta chains were found to be more clonally expanded and to have lower generation probabilities than equally common non-associated chains. The 87-base-pair reads could not distinguish some IMGT-functional V segments, including TRBV6-2 and TRBV6-3, so those segments were excluded. The authors suggested that the approach could potentially be generalized to other disease states and immunological phenotypes. Several of the top co-occurrence clusters appeared to be linked to parvovirus B19, influenza, CMV and Epstein-Barr virus, according to a later analysis. In vitro tests confirmed that three of the cytomegalovirus-associated TCR beta chains recognize cytomegalovirus antigens. Because counts were too low, some 17 rarely observed V segments, including chromosome 9 orphons, were excluded from the earlier analysis of under 650 of the donors. In a later genetic analysis, a missense DCLRE1C variant was associated with V-gene and J-gene trimming of TCR beta chains, and the association was replicated in an independent cohort. A cluster of highly shared sequence variants was judged likely to be a technical artifact of the sequencing pipeline. The only immune exposure information available for the cohort was CMV serostatus. A later analysis associated some 17,000 TCR beta sequences with specific HLA alleles at a false discovery rate of 0.05. Presence/absence analyses assumed roughly uniform sequencing depth across donors, an assumption that may not hold. Cytomegalovirus status was reported to be diagnosed by the classifier with high specificity and sensitivity in both the original and validation cohorts. In a later analysis, most CMV-associated TCR beta chains were found to appear HLA-restricted, with HLA associations seemingly driven largely by CMV exposure. A further reported finding was that TCR beta sequences accurately predicted the HLA-A and HLA-B alleles for most subjects in the first cohort. While some public TCRs were present in many individuals, most TCR sequences turned up only very rarely across donors. The cohort was sequenced for TCR beta chains only, and without alpha or paired-chain data the features that could be detected were limited.

Specimen: PBMCs. The chain is made from TRBV19 and TRBJ2-1; TRBD2 matches 11 bases in the middle. The TCR comes from a woman aged 40 to 55 in good health and CMV-seropositive. The CDR3 protein is CASSIFSGGASYNEQFF. The nucleotide sequence is TGTGCCAGTAGTATATTTAGCGGGGGGGCATCCTACAATGAGCAGTTCTTC.